The rows below give T cell receptor beta chains drawn from one sample of a study of blood T cell repertoires in COVID-19. Measured with immunoSEQ multiplex PCR; TCRdb has only the in-frame clones, and not every one. The profile shows more than 200,000 clones, roughly 90% of them singletons. Sequencing input: PBMCs or T cells enriched from blood (not recorded which). All receptors come from a woman in her 30s who had recovered from COVID-19. CDR3s leave out the opening cysteine and the closing phenylalanine or tryptophan.

J	V	CDR3
TRBJ1-4	TRBV30	AWTPRQGVIEKLF
TRBJ2-3	TRBV28	ATFRGDTDTQY
TRBJ2-1	TRBV19	ASSRGEGWNEQF
TRBJ2-1	TRBV27	ASSFGLAGDGSYNEQF
TRBJ2-2	TRBV9	ASSVAPGLLRRNTGELF
TRBJ2-2	TRBV28	ASSPGIAGGFANTGELF
TRBJ2-3	TRBV10-3	AINDALTGGSSDTQY
TRBJ2-1	TRBV9	ASSGGLAGNNEQF
TRBJ2-3	TRBV10-3	AISESRGGTDTQY
TRBJ2-1	TRBV27	ASSLGGSGRHSYNEQF
TRBJ2-1	TRBV21-1	ASSKKAGEGGNEQF
TRBJ2-7	TRBV5-1	ASSLLSESSYEQY
TRBJ2-1	TRBV5-1	ASSQDSYNEQF
TRBJ2-1	TRBV4-3	ASSQDGALSSYNEQF
TRBJ2-7	TRBV9	ASSVGDNNYEQY
TRBJ1-2	TRBV27	ASSLLGGNYGYT
TRBJ1-1	TRBV25-1	ASSEPSGTEAF
TRBJ1-2	TRBV5-5	ASSLDREVLYGYT
TRBJ1-3	TRBV7-3	ASSSPGGGNTIY
TRBJ2-1	TRBV5-1	ASSPRGGGGLNNEQF
TRBJ1-6	TRBV7-9	ASSLIGTGRNSPLH
TRBJ2-3	TRBV13	ASSSGLATDTQY
TRBJ1-2	TRBV19	ASTKGTGSDLYGYT
TRBJ1-1	TRBV19	AGWDSSLITEAF
TRBJ1-1	TRBV19	ASSPSPGETEAF
TRBJ2-3	TRBV6-5	ASRLDRGSTDTQY
TRBJ1-2	TRBV27	ASSYRTGVPGMTNYGYT
TRBJ1-4	TRBV5-1	ASSRGQDNEKLF
TRBJ2-1	TRBV7-2	ASSLGLNRDNEQF
TRBJ2-7	TRBV7-3	ASSPTYGDEQY
TRBJ1-5	TRBV4-2	ASSQDHENQPQH
TRBJ1-1	TRBV19	ASTYRTGGTEAF
TRBJ1-1	TRBV5-1	ASSSGQGKNTEAF
TRBJ2-1	TRBV14	ASSRTTNYNEQF
TRBJ2-7	TRBV11-2	ASSSPGLAAYEQY
TRBJ2-7	TRBV4-1	ASSVNPSGSYSYEQY
TRBJ2-7	TRBV11-2	ASSRSYYEQY
TRBJ2-4	TRBV24-1	ATSDPKSGAKNIQY
TRBJ2-7	TRBV7-6	ASSHRTGRGSYEQY
TRBJ1-1	TRBV30	AWSGVGWDTEAF
TRBJ2-1	TRBV7-3	ASSPGGTSYEQF
TRBJ1-5	TRBV2	ASRRVGQDSNQPQH
TRBJ1-3	TRBV7-2	ASSHTTGPGNTIY
TRBJ2-3	TRBV9	ASSVAGGLVDTQY
TRBJ2-3	TRBV5-4	ASSLAPDRPQY
TRBJ1-2	TRBV6-5	ASSSTDYGYT
TRBJ1-3	TRBV4-1	ASSRQGQGSSGNTIY